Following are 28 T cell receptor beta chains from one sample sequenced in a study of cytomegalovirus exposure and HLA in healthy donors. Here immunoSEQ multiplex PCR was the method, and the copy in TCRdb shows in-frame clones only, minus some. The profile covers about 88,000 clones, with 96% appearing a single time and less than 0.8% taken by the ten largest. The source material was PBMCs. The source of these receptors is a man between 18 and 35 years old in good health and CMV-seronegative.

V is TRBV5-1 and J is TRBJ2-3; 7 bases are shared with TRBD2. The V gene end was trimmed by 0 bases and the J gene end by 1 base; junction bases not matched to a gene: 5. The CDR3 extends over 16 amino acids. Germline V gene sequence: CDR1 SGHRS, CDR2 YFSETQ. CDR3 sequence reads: CASSLGRGTGTDTQYF. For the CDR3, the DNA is TGCGCCAGCAGCTTGGGGCGGGGGACTGGCACAGATACGCAGTATTTT.

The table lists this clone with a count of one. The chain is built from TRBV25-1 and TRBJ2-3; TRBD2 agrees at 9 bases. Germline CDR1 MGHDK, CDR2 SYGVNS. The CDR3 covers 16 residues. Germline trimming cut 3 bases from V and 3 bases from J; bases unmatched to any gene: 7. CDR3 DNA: TGTGCCAGCAGTGAGGGTAGCGGGAGAGCGACAGATACGCAGTATTTT. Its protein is CASSEGSGRATDTQYF.

CDR3 loop: CASSWGNNEQFF. In DNA form, the CDR3 reads TGTGCCAGCAGTTGGGGCAACAATGAGCAGTTCTTC. This chain connects TRBV27 to TRBJ2-1, with D tentatively TRBD1 (5 bases). The V end was cut by 4 bases, the J end by 5 bases, with 6 bases between. Germline V gene data show CDR1 as MNHEY and CDR2 as SMNVEV (reference sequence). This CDR3 is built from 12 residues.

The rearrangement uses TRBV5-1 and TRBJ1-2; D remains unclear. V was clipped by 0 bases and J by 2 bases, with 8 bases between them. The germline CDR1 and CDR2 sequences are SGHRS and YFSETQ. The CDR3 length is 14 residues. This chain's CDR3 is CASSLAGLNYGYTF. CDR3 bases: TGCGCCAGCAGCTTGGCCGGTCTGAACTATGGCTACACCTTC.

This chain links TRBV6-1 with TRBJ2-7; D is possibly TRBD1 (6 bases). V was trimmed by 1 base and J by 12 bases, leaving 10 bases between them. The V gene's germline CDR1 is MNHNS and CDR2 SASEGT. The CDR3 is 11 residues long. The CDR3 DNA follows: TGTGCCAGCAGTGAAGAGAGGGGGACGTACGTC. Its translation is CASSEERGTYV.

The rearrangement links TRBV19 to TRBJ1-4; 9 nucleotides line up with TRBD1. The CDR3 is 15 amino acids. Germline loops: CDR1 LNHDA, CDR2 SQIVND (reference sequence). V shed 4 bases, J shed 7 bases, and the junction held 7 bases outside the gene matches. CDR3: CASSTQDRGIEKLFF. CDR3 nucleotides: TGTGCCAGTAGTACCCAGGACAGGGGAATTGAAAAACTGTTTTTT.

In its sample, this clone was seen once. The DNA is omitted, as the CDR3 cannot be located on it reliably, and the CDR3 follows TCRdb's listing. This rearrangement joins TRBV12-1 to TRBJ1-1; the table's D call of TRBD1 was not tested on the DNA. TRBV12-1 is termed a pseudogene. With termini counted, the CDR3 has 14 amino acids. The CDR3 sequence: CASSWGQGNTEAFF.

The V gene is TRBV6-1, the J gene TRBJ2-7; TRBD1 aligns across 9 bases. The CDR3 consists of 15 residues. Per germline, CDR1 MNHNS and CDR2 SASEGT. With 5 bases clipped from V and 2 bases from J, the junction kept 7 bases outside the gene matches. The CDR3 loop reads CASSPSGTGPYEQYV. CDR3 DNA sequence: TGTGCCAGCAGTCCTAGTGGGACAGGGCCCTACGAGCAGTACGTC.

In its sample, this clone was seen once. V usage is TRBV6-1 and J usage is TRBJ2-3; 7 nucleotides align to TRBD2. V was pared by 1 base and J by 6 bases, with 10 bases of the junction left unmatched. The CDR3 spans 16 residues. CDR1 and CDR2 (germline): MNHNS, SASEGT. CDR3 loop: CASSEGPGLDWDTQYF. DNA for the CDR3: TGTGCCAGCAGTGAAGGGCCCGGACTAGATTGGGATACGCAGTATTTT.

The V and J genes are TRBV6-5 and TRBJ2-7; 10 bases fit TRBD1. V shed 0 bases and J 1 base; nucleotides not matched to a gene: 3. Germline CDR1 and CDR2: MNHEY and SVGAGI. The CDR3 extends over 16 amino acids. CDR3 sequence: CASSYSGQGVSYEQYF. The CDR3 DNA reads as TGTGCCAGCAGTTACTCCGGACAGGGGGTATCCTACGAGCAGTACTTC.

The CDR3 is CASSAQTRVSGYTF. Written as DNA, the CDR3 is TGTGCCAGTAGTGCCCAGACTCGGGTCTCTGGCTACACCTTC. The rearrangement links TRBV19 to TRBJ1-2, with D hard to call. The CDR3 has 14 residues. V was shortened by 5 bases and J by 7 bases, with 17 bases between the two germline ends. Per germline, CDR1 LNHDA and CDR2 SQIVND (reference sequence). The whole variable domain, remainder taken from reference TRBV19 and TRBJ1-2, is DGGITQSPKYLFRKEGQNVTLSCEQNLNHDAMYWYRQDPGQGLRLIYYSQIVNDFQKGDIAEGYSVSREKKESFPLTVTSAQKNPTAFYLCASSAQTRVSGYTFGSGTRLTVV.

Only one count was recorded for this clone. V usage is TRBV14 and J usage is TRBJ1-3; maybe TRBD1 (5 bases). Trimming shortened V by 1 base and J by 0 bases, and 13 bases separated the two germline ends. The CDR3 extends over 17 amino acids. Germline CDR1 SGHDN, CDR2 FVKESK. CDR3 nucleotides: TGTGCCAGCAGCCAAGGGGGACTGACAAACTCTGGAAACACCATATATTTT. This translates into CASSQGGLTNSGNTIYF.

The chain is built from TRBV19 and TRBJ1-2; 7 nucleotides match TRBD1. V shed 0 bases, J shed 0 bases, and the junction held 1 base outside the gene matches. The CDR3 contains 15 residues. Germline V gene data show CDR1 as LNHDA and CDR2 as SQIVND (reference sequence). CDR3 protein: CASSIDGQANYGYTF. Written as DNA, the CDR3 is TGTGCCAGTAGTATAGACGGACAGGCTAACTATGGCTACACCTTC.

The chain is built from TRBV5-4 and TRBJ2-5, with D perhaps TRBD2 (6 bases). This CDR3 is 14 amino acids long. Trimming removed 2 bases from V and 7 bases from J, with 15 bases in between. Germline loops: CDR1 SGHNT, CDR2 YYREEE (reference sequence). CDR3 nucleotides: TGTGCCAGCAGCTTTGTAGCGGACCCAGGGACCCAGTACTTC. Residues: CASSFVADPGTQYF.

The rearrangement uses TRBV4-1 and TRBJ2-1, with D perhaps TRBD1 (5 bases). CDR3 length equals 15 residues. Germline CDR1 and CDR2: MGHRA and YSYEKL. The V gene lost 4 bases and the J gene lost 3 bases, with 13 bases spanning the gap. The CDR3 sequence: CASSLNPTDYNEQFF. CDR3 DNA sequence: TGCGCCAGCAGCCTCAACCCGACAGACTACAATGAGCAGTTCTTC.

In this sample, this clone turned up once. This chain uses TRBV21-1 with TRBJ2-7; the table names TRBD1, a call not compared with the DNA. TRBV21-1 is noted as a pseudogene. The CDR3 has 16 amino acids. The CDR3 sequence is CASSKEVSGWRDEQYV. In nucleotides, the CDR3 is TGTGCCAGCAGCAAAGAGGTGTCAGGGTGGAGAGACGAGCAGTACGTC.

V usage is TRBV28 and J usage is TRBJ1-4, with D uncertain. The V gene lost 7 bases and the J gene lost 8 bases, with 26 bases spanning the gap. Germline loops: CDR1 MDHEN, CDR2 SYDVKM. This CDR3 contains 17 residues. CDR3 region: CASMGFDIFPGGEKLFF. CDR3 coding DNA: TGTGCCAGCATGGGGTTCGATATTTTCCCTGGAGGGGAAAAACTGTTTTTT. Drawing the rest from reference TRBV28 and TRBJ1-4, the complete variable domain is DVKVTQSSRYLVKRTGEKVFLECVQDMDHENMFWYRQDPGLGLRLIYFSYDVKMKEKGDIPEGYSVSREKKERFSLILESASTNQTSMYLCASMGFDIFPGGEKLFFGSGTQLSVL.

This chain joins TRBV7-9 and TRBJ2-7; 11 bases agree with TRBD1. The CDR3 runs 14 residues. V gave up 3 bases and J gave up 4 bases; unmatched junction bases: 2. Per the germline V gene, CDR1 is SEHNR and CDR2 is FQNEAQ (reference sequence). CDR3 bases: TGTGCCAGCAGCTTGGACAGGGGGCGATACGAGCAGTACTTC. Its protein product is CASSLDRGRYEQYF. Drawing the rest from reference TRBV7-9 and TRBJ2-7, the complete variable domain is DTGVSQNPRHKITKRGQNVTFRCDPISEHNRLYWYRQTLGQGPEFLTYFQNEAQLEKSRLLSDRFSAERPKGSFSTLEIQRTEQGDSAMYLCASSLDRGRYEQYFGPGTRLTVT.

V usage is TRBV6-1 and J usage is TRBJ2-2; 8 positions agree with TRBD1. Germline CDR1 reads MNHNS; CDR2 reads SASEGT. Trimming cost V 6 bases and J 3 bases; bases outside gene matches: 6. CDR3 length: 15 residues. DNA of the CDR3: TGTGCCAGCAGGACAGGGGTGGGGGACACCGGGGAGCTGTTTTTT. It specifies CASRTGVGDTGELFF.

CDR3 loop: CASSDSDRGEQYF. The CDR3 bases are TGTGCCAGCAGTGACTCGGACAGGGGCGAGCAGTACTTC. The chain has TRBV6-4 and TRBJ2-7, with TRBD1 matching 9 bases. With V trimmed by 0 bases and J by 6 bases, 0 bases remained unmatched. This CDR3 is 13 amino acids long. Germline-derived CDR1 and CDR2 are MRHNA and SNTAGT.

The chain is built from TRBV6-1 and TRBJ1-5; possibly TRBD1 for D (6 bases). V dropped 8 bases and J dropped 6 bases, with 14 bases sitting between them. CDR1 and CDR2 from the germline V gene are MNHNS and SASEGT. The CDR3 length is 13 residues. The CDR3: CASRDTDGQPQHF. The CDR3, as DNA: TGTGCCAGCCGGGACACCGACGGTCAGCCCCAGCATTTT.

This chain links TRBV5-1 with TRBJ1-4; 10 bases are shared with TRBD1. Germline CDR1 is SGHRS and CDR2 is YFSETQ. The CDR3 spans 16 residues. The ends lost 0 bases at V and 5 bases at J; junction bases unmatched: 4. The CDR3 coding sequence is TGCGCCAGCAGCTTGGGACCGGGACAGGGGAATGAAAAACTGTTTTTT. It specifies CASSLGPGQGNEKLFF.

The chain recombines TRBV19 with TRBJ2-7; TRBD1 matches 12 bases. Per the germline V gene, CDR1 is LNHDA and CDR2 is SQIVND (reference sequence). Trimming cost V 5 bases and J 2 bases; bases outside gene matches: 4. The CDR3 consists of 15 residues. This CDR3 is CASSPGTGGTYEQYV. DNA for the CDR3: TGTGCCAGTAGTCCCGGGACAGGGGGCACCTACGAGCAGTACGTC.

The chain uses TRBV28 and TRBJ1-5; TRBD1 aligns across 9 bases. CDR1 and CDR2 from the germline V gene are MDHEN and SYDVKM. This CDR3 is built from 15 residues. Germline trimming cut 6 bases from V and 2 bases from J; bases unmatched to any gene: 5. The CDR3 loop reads CASSPTGGGNQPQHF. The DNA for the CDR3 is TGTGCCAGCAGCCCGACAGGGGGAGGCAATCAGCCCCAGCATTTT.

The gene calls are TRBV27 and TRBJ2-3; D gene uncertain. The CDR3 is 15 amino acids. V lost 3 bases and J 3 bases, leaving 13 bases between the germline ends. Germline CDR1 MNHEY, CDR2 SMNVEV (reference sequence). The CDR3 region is CASSFLTEVTDTQYF. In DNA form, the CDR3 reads TGTGCCAGCAGTTTTTTAACAGAAGTAACAGATACGCAGTATTTT.

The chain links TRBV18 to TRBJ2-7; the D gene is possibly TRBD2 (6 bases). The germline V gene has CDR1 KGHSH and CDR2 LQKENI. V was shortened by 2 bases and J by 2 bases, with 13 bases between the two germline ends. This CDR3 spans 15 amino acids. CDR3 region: CASSPGVSGTYEQYF. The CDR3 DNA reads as TGTGCCAGCTCACCAGGGGTTAGCGGAACCTACGAGCAGTACTTC. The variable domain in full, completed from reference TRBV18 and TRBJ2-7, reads NAGVMQNPRHLVRRRGQEARLRCSPMKGHSHVYWYRQLPEEGLKFMVYLQKENIIDESGMPKERFSAEFPKEGPSILRIQQVVRGDSAAYFCASSPGVSGTYEQYFGPGTRLTVT.

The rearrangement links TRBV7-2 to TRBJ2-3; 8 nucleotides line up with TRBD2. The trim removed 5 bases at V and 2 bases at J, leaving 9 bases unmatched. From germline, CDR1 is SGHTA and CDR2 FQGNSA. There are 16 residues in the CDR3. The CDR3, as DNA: TGTGCCAGCAGCGGATCTAGCGGGTCCCTCACAGATACGCAGTATTTT. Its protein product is CASSGSSGSLTDTQYF.

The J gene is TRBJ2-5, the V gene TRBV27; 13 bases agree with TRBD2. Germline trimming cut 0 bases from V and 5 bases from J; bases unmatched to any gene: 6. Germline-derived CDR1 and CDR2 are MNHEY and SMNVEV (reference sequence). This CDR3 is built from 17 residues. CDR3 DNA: TGTGCCAGCAGTTTATCGAGGACTAGCGGGAGTAGGGAGACCCAGTACTTC. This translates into CASSLSRTSGSRETQYF.